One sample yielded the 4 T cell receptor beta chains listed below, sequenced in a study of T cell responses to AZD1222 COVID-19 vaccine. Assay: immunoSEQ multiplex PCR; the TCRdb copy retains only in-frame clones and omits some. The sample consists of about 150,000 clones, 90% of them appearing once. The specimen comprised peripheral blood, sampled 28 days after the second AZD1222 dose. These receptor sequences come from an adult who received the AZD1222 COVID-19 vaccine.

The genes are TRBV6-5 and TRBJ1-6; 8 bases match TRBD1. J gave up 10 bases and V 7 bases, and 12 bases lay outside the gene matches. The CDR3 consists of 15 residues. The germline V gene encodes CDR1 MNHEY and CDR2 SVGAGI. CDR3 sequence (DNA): TGTGCCAGCAAGGCGCCACAGGGGGGACGCTCACCCCTCCACTTT. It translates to CASKAPQGGRSPLHF.

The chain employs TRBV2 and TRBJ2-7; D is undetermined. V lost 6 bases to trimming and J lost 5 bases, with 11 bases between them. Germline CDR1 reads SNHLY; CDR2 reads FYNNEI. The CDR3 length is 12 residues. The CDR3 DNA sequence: TGTGCCAGCAGGGTTTATTCCGACGAGCAGTACTTC. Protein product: CASRVYSDEQYF.

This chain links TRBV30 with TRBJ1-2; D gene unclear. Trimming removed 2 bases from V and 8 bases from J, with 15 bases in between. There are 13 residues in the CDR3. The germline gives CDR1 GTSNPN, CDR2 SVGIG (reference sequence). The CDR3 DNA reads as TGTGCCTGGAGTCAAGGCAGGTCTCTCGGCTACACCTTC. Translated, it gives CAWSQGRSLGYTF.

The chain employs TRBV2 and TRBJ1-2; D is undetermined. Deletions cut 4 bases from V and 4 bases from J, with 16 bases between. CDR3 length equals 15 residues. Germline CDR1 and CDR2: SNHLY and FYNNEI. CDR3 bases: TGTGCCAGCAGTGTCCAGGACGGCCATACCTATGGCTACACCTTC. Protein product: CASSVQDGHTYGYTF. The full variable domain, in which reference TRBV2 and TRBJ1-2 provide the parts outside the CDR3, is EPEVTQTPSHQVTQMGQEVILRCVPISNHLYFYWYRQILGQKVEFLVSFYNNEISEKSEIFDDQFSVERPDGSNFTLKIRSTKLEDSAMYFCASSVQDGHTYGYTFGSGTRLTVV.